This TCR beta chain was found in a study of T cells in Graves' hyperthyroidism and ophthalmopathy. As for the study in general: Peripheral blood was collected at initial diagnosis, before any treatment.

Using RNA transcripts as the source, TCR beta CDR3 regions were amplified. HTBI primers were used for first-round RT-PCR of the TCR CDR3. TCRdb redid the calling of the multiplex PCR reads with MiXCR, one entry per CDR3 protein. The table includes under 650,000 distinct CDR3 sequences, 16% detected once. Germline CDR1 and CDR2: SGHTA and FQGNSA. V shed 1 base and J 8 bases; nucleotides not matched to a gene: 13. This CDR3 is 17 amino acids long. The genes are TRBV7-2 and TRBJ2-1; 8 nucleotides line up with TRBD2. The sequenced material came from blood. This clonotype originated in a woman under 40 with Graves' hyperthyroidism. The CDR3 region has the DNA TGTGCCAGCAGCTTAGGGGTGGCGGGAGGAGTAGGTGATGAGCAGTTCTTC. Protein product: CASSLGVAGGVGDEQFF.